This TCR beta chain was sequenced in a study of Ad26.COV2.S vaccination and SARS-CoV-2 variants. Only in-frame clones appear in the TCRdb table, and some are missing; sequencing was by immunoSEQ multiplex PCR. The table records tens of thousands of clones, more than 65% of them present only once. The clonotype comes from a human donor who had recovered from COVID-19. The material was peripheral blood, obtained after recovery from COVID-19.

The DNA of the CDR3 is TGTGCCAGCAGCTTGGGTATCGGCGGGAGGGCAGGAGATACGCAGTATTTT. Protein sequence: CASSLGIGGRAGDTQYF. V gene TRBV7-9 combines with J gene TRBJ2-3, with 9 positions matching TRBD2. The CDR3 totals 17 residues. V trimming: 3 bases; J trimming: 5 bases; junction bases outside the gene matches: 12. Germline V lookup: CDR1 SEHNR, CDR2 FQNEAQ (reference sequence).